The TCR beta chain described here comes from a study of T-cell memory formation after mild COVID-19. This clonotype was counted a few times. Its antigen is undetermined. The V end was cut by 3 bases, the J end by 0 bases, with 10 bases between. The CDR3 totals 15 residues. TCRalpha and TCRbeta libraries used 5'RACE with constant-segment primers and UMIs. From the 5' RACE reads, TCRdb called clonotypes with MiXCR, one entry per CDR3 protein. The sample lists 100,000 or so distinct CDR3 sequences; approximately 12% were seen once. Study-wide findings and caveats: Memory cells collected pre-infection included some clones that later responded, suggesting cross-reactive memory joined.

Sample: PBMCs or a T cell subset sorted from them (not recorded which). This receptor was identified in a man aged 18 to 35 who had mild COVID-19 (a few samples of this study predate the infection). Cell type and time point are not known. This sequence joins TRBV12-3 or TRBV12-4 and TRBJ2-3; D is perhaps TRBD1 or TRBD2 (6 bases each). In nucleotides, the CDR3 is TGTGCCAGCAGTTTCGGGGGCCCTAGCACAGATACGCAGTATTTT. It translates to CASSFGGPSTDTQYF.